This entry lists 23 T cell receptor beta chains sequenced from one sample in a study of blood T cell repertoires in COVID-19. Data came from immunoSEQ multiplex PCR; TCRdb stores just in-frame clones and leaves some out. Found here are about 58,000 clones, around 85% of them singletons; the top ten hold roughly 8%. The specimen sequenced was peripheral blood. The receptors derive from a woman in her sixties or seventies with active COVID-19.

This sequence joins TRBV5-1 and TRBJ1-4, with unresolved D. The CDR3 is 14 residues long. V shed 4 bases and J shed 2 bases, with 9 bases lying between them. Germline values: CDR1 SGHRS, CDR2 YFSETQ. The CDR3 loop is CASSPSSTNEKLFF. The CDR3 DNA reads TGCGCCAGCAGCCCGAGCTCCACTAATGAAAAACTGTTTTTT.

The chain employs TRBV27 and TRBJ2-1, with 13 positions matching TRBD2. Per germline, CDR1 MNHEY and CDR2 SMNVEV (reference sequence). The CDR3 totals 15 residues. The junction had 6 bases not matched to a gene; V was cut back by 6 bases and J by 7 bases. CDR3 region: CASRPLAGGLNEQFF. Here the CDR3 DNA reads TGTGCCAGCAGACCACTAGCGGGAGGGTTGAATGAGCAGTTCTTC.

The V and J genes are TRBV7-9 and TRBJ1-1; tentatively, D is TRBD1 (5 bases). Trimming took 8 bases from V and 0 from J, leaving 10 bases between them. CDR1 is SEHNR and CDR2 is FQNEAQ in the germline V gene (reference sequence). The CDR3 loop spans 13 amino acids. CDR3 nucleotide sequence: TGTGCCAGCGAACAGGATATGAACACTGAAGCTTTCTTT. Translating it yields CASEQDMNTEAFF.

This clone was recorded once. One end of the junction fails to match germline, which may point to a read error. The chain carries TRBV7-3 and TRBJ2-7, with 7 bases lining up with TRBD1. Per germline, CDR1 SGHTA and CDR2 FQGTGA. The CDR3 spans 13 residues. As DNA, the CDR3 is TGTGCCAGCAGCCCTGACCCTACAGGGGTCCAGCGTTTC. Translating gives CASSPDPTGVQRF.

The chain is built from TRBV10-3 and TRBJ2-7, with a weak D call TRBD1 (6 bases). The V and J ends lost 9 bases and 2 bases respectively, with 14 bases between them. The germline V gene encodes CDR1 ENHRY and CDR2 SYGVKD. The length of the CDR3 is 13 residues. The CDR3 is CAMSPGTTYEQYF. The CDR3 coding sequence is TGTGCCATGAGCCCCGGGACAACCTACGAGCAGTACTTC.

This chain links TRBV24-1 with TRBJ2-3; 12 bases align to TRBD2. The CDR3 is made up of 16 amino acids. V shed 3 bases and J 5 bases; nucleotides not matched to a gene: 5. CDR1 KGHDR and CDR2 SFDVKD come from the germline V gene. CDR3 nucleotide sequence: TGTGCCACCAGTGATAGACTAGCGGGAGATAGAGATACGCAGTATTTT. It translates to CATSDRLAGDRDTQYF.

The chain carries TRBV30 and TRBJ2-4; D remains unclear. Between the trimmed V and J ends, which lost 2 bases and 0 bases, there was a span of 2 bases. In germline, CDR1 is GTSNPN, CDR2 SVGIG (reference sequence). The CDR3 is made up of 12 amino acids. Here the CDR3 reads CAWSLAKNIQYF. Here the CDR3 DNA reads TGTGCCTGGAGTCTAGCCAAAAACATTCAGTACTTC.

The chain carries TRBV5-5 and TRBJ1-1, with 7 bases identical to TRBD1. CDR3 length: 15 amino acids. CDR1 is SGHKS, CDR2 YYEKEE, per germline (reference sequence). V lost 0 bases, J lost 4 bases, and 6 bases stayed unmatched. CDR3 bases: TGTGCCAGCAGCTTGGGAGGGGGCGTAGGCACTGAAGCTTTCTTT. Encoded protein: CASSLGGGVGTEAFF.

This rearrangement joins TRBV15 to TRBJ2-1; TRBD2 agrees at 7 bases. Germline V gene lookup returns CDR1 LNHNV and CDR2 YYDKDF (reference sequence). The V segment lost 1 base and the J segment 0 bases; nucleotides outside the gene matches: 6. This CDR3 is built from 17 residues. CDR3 nucleotides: TGTGCCACCAGCAGAGGGGTAGGCGGGAGCTCCTACAATGAGCAGTTCTTC. Translated, it gives CATSRGVGGSSYNEQFF.

This chain connects TRBV7-2 to TRBJ2-5, with 7 bases fitting TRBD2. Trimming removed 5 bases from V and 4 bases from J; junction bases left unmatched: 13. This CDR3 is 16 amino acids long. Per the germline V gene, CDR1 is SGHTA and CDR2 is FQGNSA. The chain's CDR3 is CASSPWSGGSAETQYF. The CDR3 DNA sequence: TGTGCCAGCAGCCCCTGGTCCGGCGGGAGTGCAGAGACCCAGTACTTC.

The table lists this clone with a count of one. The chain couples TRBV28 to TRBJ2-1; tentative D call: TRBD2 (7 bases). The germline V gene encodes CDR1 MDHEN and CDR2 SYDVKM. V shed 3 bases and J shed 4 bases, with 13 bases lying between them. The CDR3 sequence is 15 residues long. The CDR3: CASSFAGAQYNEQFF. The CDR3 DNA follows: TGTGCCAGCAGTTTCGCGGGGGCCCAATACAATGAGCAGTTCTTC.

The V gene is TRBV4-1, the J gene TRBJ1-4; D is uncertain. There are 17 residues in the CDR3. Trimming shortened V by 1 base and J by 7 bases, and 19 bases separated the two germline ends. The germline gives CDR1 MGHRA, CDR2 YSYEKL. CDR3 sequence reads: CASSQGGRSIWREKLFF. The CDR3 nucleotides read TGCGCCAGCAGCCAAGGAGGTCGATCCATTTGGCGTGAAAAACTGTTTTTT.

The chain uses TRBV24-1 and TRBJ2-3; TRBD2 is a possible D gene (6 bases). Germline V lookup: CDR1 KGHDR, CDR2 SFDVKD. V lost 3 bases and J 2 bases, leaving 11 bases between the germline ends. The CDR3 spans 15 residues. The CDR3 reads CATSDPRDFTDTQYF. The DNA for the CDR3 is TGTGCCACCAGTGATCCACGGGACTTCACAGATACGCAGTATTTT.

This clone was detected once. V and J are TRBV12-2 and TRBJ1-1; TRBD1 is the table's D call, not checked against the DNA. TRBV12-2 is a pseudogene. This CDR3 region has 12 residues. CDR3 residues: CASRLSGHEAFF. In DNA form, the CDR3 reads TGTGCAAGTCGCTTATCAGGGCACGAAGCTTTCTTT.

The V gene is TRBV6-6, the J gene TRBJ2-7; 8 bases line up with TRBD1. Trimming cost V 5 bases and J 2 bases; bases outside gene matches: 5. The CDR3 length is 14 residues. Germline V gene sequence: CDR1 MNHNY, CDR2 SVGAGI (reference sequence). Written as DNA, the CDR3 is TGTGCCAGCAGTACTAGACAGGGGACCTACGAGCAGTACTTC. Translation: CASSTRQGTYEQYF.

The CDR3 loop reads CASSQAGQTGTQYF. CDR3 nucleotide sequence: TGTGCCAGCAGCCAAGCCGGACAGACGGGGACCCAGTACTTC. The chain combines TRBV3-1 (or the pseudogene TRBV3-2) with TRBJ2-5; a weak D match, TRBD1 (6 bases). V shed 1 base and J shed 7 bases, with 13 bases lying between them. Germline loops: CDR1 LGHDT, CDR2 YNNKEL (reference sequence). The CDR3 is 14 amino acids.

This chain joins TRBV7-2 and TRBJ2-5; D not certain. CDR3 size: 14 residues. V lost 1 base and J 4 bases, leaving 10 bases between the germline ends. Germline V CDR1 and CDR2: SGHTA, FQGNSA. CDR3 loop: CASSLVSQAETQYF. CDR3 DNA sequence: TGTGCCAGCAGCTTAGTGAGCCAGGCAGAGACCCAGTACTTC.

The gene calls are TRBV24-1 and TRBJ2-3; TRBD2 aligns across 14 bases. The CDR3 runs 18 residues. In germline, CDR1 is KGHDR, CDR2 SFDVKD. Trimming took 6 bases from V and 1 from J; bases not matched to a gene: 8. The CDR3 spells CATSRLAGGPIGTDTQYF. The CDR3 DNA reads as TGTGCCACCAGTAGACTAGCGGGAGGGCCTATTGGCACAGATACGCAGTATTTT.

V and J are TRBV7-3 and TRBJ2-7; 8 positions match TRBD1. Unmatched junction bases numbered 16, after V lost 5 bases and J lost 1 base. From germline, CDR1 is SGHTA and CDR2 FQGTGA. The CDR3 sequence is 18 residues long. The CDR3 DNA reads as TGTGCCAGCAGCCCCACCGGCCAACCGGGACAGGCGTCCTACGAGCAGTACTTC. This sequence encodes CASSPTGQPGQASYEQYF.

V is TRBV5-1 and J is TRBJ1-3; no clear D. Germline V gene data show CDR1 as SGHRS and CDR2 as YFSETQ. This CDR3 comprises 13 residues. Trimming took 4 bases from V and 0 from J, leaving 5 bases between them. The CDR3 region is CASSLSSGNTIYF. DNA of the CDR3: TGCGCCAGCAGCCTCTCCTCTGGAAACACCATATATTTT.

This rearrangement joins TRBV30 to TRBJ2-7; D perhaps matches TRBD1 (6 bases). The CDR3 sequence is 15 residues long. Germline-derived CDR1 and CDR2 are GTSNPN and SVGIG (reference sequence). Trimming took 7 bases from V and 2 from J, leaving 21 bases between them. CDR3 bases: TGTGCCTTCGACCCCACAGGGAACTCCCCCTACGAGCAGTACTTC. This sequence encodes CAFDPTGNSPYEQYF.

This clone came up once. The gene calls are TRBV27 and TRBJ2-1, with 8 bases fitting TRBD2. CDR1 and CDR2 (germline): MNHEY, SMNVEV (reference sequence). This CDR3 is 18 amino acids long. The J segment lost 2 bases and the V segment lost 6 bases, leaving 15 bases of the junction unmatched. CDR3 amino acids: CASSAALPAGGTYNEQFF. For the CDR3, the DNA is TGTGCCAGCAGCGCTGCTCTCCCCGCGGGAGGAACCTACAATGAGCAGTTCTTC.

The genes are TRBV6-5 and TRBJ2-7; 10 bases map to TRBD2. This CDR3 contains 15 residues. Germline V gives CDR1 MNHEY, CDR2 SVGAGI. Trimming at V came to 6 bases and at J to 4 bases, leaving 9 bases not matched to a gene. The CDR3 nucleotides read TGTGCCAGCAGCGACCCTAGCGGGAGTGCGTACGAGCAGTACTTC. This encodes CASSDPSGSAYEQYF.